The 13 T cell receptor beta chains below come from one sample, sequenced in a study of T cell changes during pregnancy in multiple sclerosis. Repertoires were generated with immunoSEQ multiplex PCR, while TCRdb's copy carries only in-frame clones and drops some. This repertoire shows 70,000 to 100,000 clones, 90% to 95% found once; its top ten account for about 4.5%. The specimen comprised peripheral blood, sampled in the first trimester of pregnancy. The receptor set was obtained from a female donor with multiple sclerosis, enrolled in a pregnancy study.

This clone has a single count. The chain couples TRBV18 to TRBJ1-4, with no clear D. Trimming left V 4 bases short and J 3 bases short, with 6 bases between. Germline-derived CDR1 and CDR2 are KGHSH and LQKENI. The CDR3 spans 13 residues. The CDR3 spells CASSQLSNEKLFF. The CDR3 region has the DNA TGTGCCAGCTCACAATTATCTAATGAAAAACTGTTTTTT. The full variable domain, in which reference TRBV18 and TRBJ1-4 provide the parts outside the CDR3, is NAGVMQNPRHLVRRRGQEARLRCSPMKGHSHVYWYRQLPEEGLKFMVYLQKENIIDESGMPKERFSAEFPKEGPSILRIQQVVRGDSAAYFCASSQLSNEKLFFGSGTQLSVL.

This clone was seen just once. The chain carries TRBV29-1 and TRBJ2-3, with D perhaps TRBD2 (6 bases). The CDR3 totals 15 residues. Per the germline V gene, CDR1 is SQVTM and CDR2 is ANQGSEA. The V end was cut by 4 bases, the J end by 0 bases, with 14 bases between. The CDR3 here is CSVGGGLGSTDTQYF. The CDR3, as DNA: TGCAGCGTTGGTGGAGGGCTAGGTAGCACAGATACGCAGTATTTT.

The rearrangement uses TRBV29-1 and TRBJ2-5; D is unclear. Germline V gene data show CDR1 as SQVTM and CDR2 as ANQGSEA. This CDR3 region has 12 residues. Trimming shortened V by 3 bases and J by 4 bases, and 9 bases separated the two germline ends. CDR3 in DNA: TGCAGCGTTGATCAGTTAACAGAGACCCAGTACTTC. Amino acids: CSVDQLTETQYF.

The sample holds one count of this clone. The chain combines TRBV2 with TRBJ1-3, with D uncertain. CDR1 and CDR2 from the germline V gene are SNHLY and FYNNEI. The CDR3 contains 16 residues. Trimming took 4 bases from V and 4 from J, leaving 17 bases between them. Written as DNA, the CDR3 is TGTGCCAGCAGTGTGATCCCAGGTTCATCGGGAAACACCATATATTTT. Translated, it gives CASSVIPGSSGNTIYF.

V is TRBV5-1 and J is TRBJ2-1; tentative D call: TRBD2 (5 bases). The V gene's germline CDR1 is SGHRS and CDR2 YFSETQ. The length of the CDR3 is 16 residues. Trimming took 4 bases from V and 6 from J, leaving 20 bases between them. The CDR3 loop is CASSISGNRAFNEQFF. CDR3 nucleotide sequence: TGCGCCAGCAGCATCTCCGGGAATAGGGCCTTCAATGAGCAGTTCTTC.

V is TRBV27 and J is TRBJ1-1; no firm D call. Germline lookup yields CDR1 MNHEY and CDR2 SMNVEV (reference sequence). This CDR3 region has 13 residues. V dropped 2 bases and J dropped 0 bases, with 4 bases sitting between them. CDR3 loop: CASSLTLNTEAFF. CDR3 nucleotides: TGTGCCAGCAGTTTAACACTGAACACTGAAGCTTTCTTT.

The chain links TRBV7-9 to TRBJ2-1, with 10 bases identical to TRBD2. V dropped 1 base and J dropped 7; count of bases not matched to a gene: 10. This CDR3 comprises 17 residues. Germline V lookup: CDR1 SEHNR, CDR2 FQNEAQ (reference sequence). The CDR3 loop is CASSLVGSGGPRNEQFF. CDR3 nucleotides: TGTGCCAGCAGCTTAGTGGGTAGCGGGGGGCCTCGGAATGAGCAGTTCTTC.

The CDR3 reads CATSRWQGAVLGSGYEQYF. The CDR3 bases are TGTGCCACCAGCCGCTGGCAGGGGGCGGTCTTGGGGTCAGGCTACGAGCAGTACTTC. This chain uses TRBV15 with TRBJ2-7; 8 bases fit TRBD1. Trimming took 5 bases from V and 3 from J; bases not matched to a gene: 21. This CDR3 is built from 19 residues. The germline CDR1 and CDR2 sequences are LNHNV and YYDKDF (reference sequence).

The chain combines TRBV18 with TRBJ1-1; 8 bases match TRBD1. The CDR3 has 15 amino acids. The ends lost 3 bases at V and 4 bases at J; junction bases unmatched: 7. Germline CDR1 and CDR2: KGHSH and LQKENI. The CDR3, as DNA: TGTGCCAGCTCACCTCAGGGGGCATGGGGCACTGAAGCTTTCTTT. Its protein product is CASSPQGAWGTEAFF.

The chain links TRBV28 to TRBJ2-1, with 7 bases matching TRBD2. This CDR3 comprises 14 residues. J was trimmed by 4 bases and V by 5 bases; bases with no gene match: 5. Germline loops: CDR1 MDHEN, CDR2 SYDVKM. CDR3 in DNA: TGTGCCAGCAGTCCCGGGAGGTCGTACAATGAGCAGTTCTTC. Protein sequence: CASSPGRSYNEQFF.

This sequence joins TRBV7-6 and TRBJ1-1; D call uncertain. The CDR3 sequence is 14 residues long. The ends were cut back, 1 base at V and 3 bases at J, with 9 bases in the middle. Germline CDR1 is SGHVS and CDR2 is FNYEAQ. CDR3 residues: CASSLGDRDTEAFF. In DNA form, the CDR3 reads TGTGCCAGCAGCTTAGGTGATCGGGACACTGAAGCTTTCTTT.

The V call is TRBV18, the J call TRBJ2-1; D may be TRBD1 (6 bases). This CDR3 has 12 amino acids. Germline lookup yields CDR1 KGHSH and CDR2 LQKENI. The V end was cut by 3 bases, the J end by 10 bases, with 10 bases between. The CDR3 reads CASSPRGTEQFF. The CDR3 DNA follows: TGTGCCAGCTCACCTAGGGGGACAGAGCAGTTCTTC.

V usage is TRBV10-3 and J usage is TRBJ1-4; 7 nucleotides line up with TRBD1. CDR1 ENHRY and CDR2 SYGVKD come from the germline V gene. This CDR3 comprises 15 residues. The V segment lost 5 bases and the J segment 5 bases; nucleotides outside the gene matches: 8. Written as DNA, the CDR3 is TGTGCCATCAGTCATGGAGGGACAGTGAATGAAAAACTGTTTTTT. It translates to CAISHGGTVNEKLFF.